What follows are 12 T cell receptor beta chains derived from one specimen sequenced in a study of shared clonotypes between healthy human individuals. Repertoires were generated with immunoSEQ multiplex PCR, while TCRdb's copy carries only in-frame clones and drops some. The table shows millions of clones, with more than 80% occurring only once. Sequences were obtained from naive CD4+ T cells sorted from blood. Subset noted: CD45RA+ positively selected. The receptors stem from a man aged 18 to 30 in good health.

The count of this clone is one. The chain uses TRBV27 and TRBJ1-2; D call uncertain. Germline-derived CDR1 and CDR2 are MNHEY and SMNVEV (reference sequence). Trimming pared 2 bases from V and 6 bases from J, leaving 7 bases between. The CDR3 has 12 amino acids. The CDR3, as DNA: TGTGCCAGCAGTTTAGAGGGCCATGGCTACACCTTC. It translates to CASSLEGHGYTF.

The rearrangement links TRBV5-1 to TRBJ1-3, with D possibly matching TRBD1 (5 bases). Trimming cost V 5 bases and J 4 bases, with 19 bases left between them. Germline values: CDR1 SGHRS, CDR2 YFSETQ. The CDR3 contains 16 residues. CDR3 nucleotides: TGCGCCAGCAGTTCGGTTTGGGGCCCGGAAGGAAACACCATATATTTT. It encodes CASSSVWGPEGNTIYF.

As concerns this clone: This specimen includes other DNA sequences encoding the same CDR3. This chain links TRBV28 with TRBJ2-7; D perhaps matches TRBD2 (5 bases). From germline, CDR1 is MDHEN and CDR2 SYDVKM. Trimming left V 2 bases short and J 5 bases short, with 7 bases between. The CDR3 runs to 12 residues. CDR3 in DNA: TGTGCCAGCAGTTTAGTGGGAGACGAGCAGTACTTC. As protein: CASSLVGDEQYF.

About this clone: Other DNA sequences in the same sample also yield this CDR3. V and J are TRBV19 and TRBJ1-2, with D unresolved. In germline, CDR1 is LNHDA, CDR2 SQIVND (reference sequence). Trimming removed 2 bases at V and 4 bases at J, with 8 bases between. The CDR3 extends over 13 amino acids. The CDR3 loop reads CASSILGSYGYTF. CDR3 sequence (DNA): TGTGCCAGTAGTATACTCGGCAGCTATGGCTACACCTTC.

In this sample, this clone turned up once. CDR3 region: CASRRTGTANTEAFF. CDR3 DNA sequence: TGCGCCAGCAGACGAACCGGGACAGCGAACACTGAAGCTTTCTTT. V is TRBV5-1 and J is TRBJ1-1, with 7 bases lining up with TRBD1. The CDR3 runs 15 residues. The V segment lost 5 bases and the J segment 1 base; nucleotides outside the gene matches: 8. Germline assignment: CDR1 SGHRS and CDR2 YFSETQ.

The V gene is TRBV15, the J gene TRBJ2-3; D remains ambiguous. The germline V gene encodes CDR1 LNHNV and CDR2 YYDKDF (reference sequence). The ends were cut back, 0 bases at V and 0 bases at J, with 16 bases in the middle. The CDR3 consists of 18 residues. CDR3 sequence reads: CATSRDQPQSYSTDTQYF. DNA for the CDR3: TGTGCCACCAGCAGAGACCAGCCGCAGAGTTATAGCACAGATACGCAGTATTTT.

V is TRBV19 and J is TRBJ2-5; D possibly corresponds to TRBD2 (5 bases). The V end was cut by 8 bases, the J end by 5 bases, with 15 bases between. CDR1 LNHDA and CDR2 SQIVND come from the germline V gene (reference sequence). The CDR3 covers 13 residues. The DNA of the CDR3 is TGTGCCAGTCCAAAGCAGAGAGGGGAGACCCAGTACTTC. It specifies CASPKQRGETQYF. Full variable domain (outside the CDR3, taken from reference TRBV19 and TRBJ2-5): DGGITQSPKYLFRKEGQNVTLSCEQNLNHDAMYWYRQDPGQGLRLIYYSQIVNDFQKGDIAEGYSVSREKKESFPLTVTSAQKNPTAFYLCASPKQRGETQYFGPGTRLLVL.

This clone was seen just once. The chain is built from TRBV21-1 and TRBJ1-6; whether TRBD1, the table's D call, matches the DNA was not checked. TRBV21-1 is labeled a pseudogene. The CDR3 covers 15 residues. CDR3 nucleotides: TGTGCCAGCAGCGACGAACAGGGGGCTGGATCACCCCTCCACTTT. Its protein product is CASSDEQGAGSPLHF.

V gene TRBV6-6 combines with J gene TRBJ1-4; D remains unclear. The CDR3 spans 14 residues. V lost 0 bases to trimming and J lost 4 bases, with 6 bases between them. Germline values: CDR1 MNHNY, CDR2 SVGAGI (reference sequence). CDR3 in DNA: TGTGCCAGCAGTTACTCAAGGCATAATGAAAAACTGTTTTTT. Amino acids: CASSYSRHNEKLFF.

This chain uses TRBV5-1 with TRBJ2-3, with D hard to call. CDR1 and CDR2 (germline): SGHRS, YFSETQ. The ends were cut back, 4 bases at V and 3 bases at J, with 12 bases in the middle. This CDR3 region has 14 residues. The CDR3 DNA reads TGCGCCAGCAGCCCCGAGAGGTCGACAGATACGCAGTATTTT. It specifies CASSPERSTDTQYF.

The rearrangement uses TRBV7-2 and TRBJ1-6; tentative D call: TRBD1 (6 bases). This CDR3 spans 13 amino acids. V lost 5 bases, J lost 10 bases, and 12 bases lay in between. The V gene's germline CDR1 is SGHTA and CDR2 FQGNSA. The CDR3 DNA sequence: TGTGCCAGCAGCCCTCAGGGGTACTCACCCCTCCACTTT. Residues: CASSPQGYSPLHF.

The chain employs TRBV5-1 and TRBJ2-3, with 8 bases fitting TRBD2. CDR1 is SGHRS, CDR2 YFSETQ, per germline. The CDR3 consists of 16 residues. The trim removed 2 bases at V and 2 bases at J, leaving 7 bases unmatched. CDR3 sequence: CASSFLAGTPTDTQYF. The CDR3 nucleotides are TGCGCCAGCAGCTTTTTAGCGGGGACCCCCACAGATACGCAGTATTTT.